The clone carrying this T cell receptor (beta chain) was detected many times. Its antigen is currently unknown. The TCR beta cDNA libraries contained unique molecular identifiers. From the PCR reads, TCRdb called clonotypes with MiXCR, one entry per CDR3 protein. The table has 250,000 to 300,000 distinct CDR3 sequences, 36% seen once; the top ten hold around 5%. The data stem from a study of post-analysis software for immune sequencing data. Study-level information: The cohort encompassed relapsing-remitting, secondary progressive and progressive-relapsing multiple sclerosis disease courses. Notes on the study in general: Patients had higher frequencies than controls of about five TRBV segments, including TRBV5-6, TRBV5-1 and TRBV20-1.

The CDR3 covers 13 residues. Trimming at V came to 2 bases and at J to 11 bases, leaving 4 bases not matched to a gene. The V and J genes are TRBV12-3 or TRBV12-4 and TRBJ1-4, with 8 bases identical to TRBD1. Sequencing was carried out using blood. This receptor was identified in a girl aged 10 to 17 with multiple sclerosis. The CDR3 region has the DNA TGTGCCAGCAGTTTATACAGGGGGGAGAAACTGTTTTTT. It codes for CASSLYRGEKLFF.